This T cell receptor beta chain appears in the sequencing data of a study of tumor-infiltrating lymphocytes in primary liver carcinoma. In germline, CDR1 is SGHAT, CDR2 FQNNGV. The CDR3 has 13 amino acids. The source material, about 17-31 mg of unsorted bulk tissue, was used to co-extract RNA and DNA. Comments on this clonotype: The junction departs from germline at one end; a sequencing error may be responsible.

The input was 450 to 500 ng total RNA; TCR beta cDNA was made from it with a constant-region primer. Slightly modified ARM-PCR, run as three nested multiplex PCR rounds, produced the TCR beta libraries. Running roughly 10 cycles apiece, the first two PCR rounds relied on TRBV1-TRBV30 forward primers together with a C-beta reverse primer. TCRdb used MiXCR to reprocess the multiplex PCR reads, holding one entry per CDR3 protein. The sample records roughly 80,000 distinct CDR3 sequences, 69% being singletons. Sequenced material: tumor-adjacent normal liver tissue. The clonotype originates from a man aged 40-50 years with primary liver carcinoma and hepatitis B virus infection. This chain connects TRBV11-2 to TRBJ2-7; the match to TRBD2 covers 13 bases. The CDR3 bases are TGTGTCAGCAGCTTAGGACTAGCGGGGGTGGAATACTTC. Protein product: CVSSLGLAGVEYF.